These 24 T cell receptor beta chains came from one sample sequenced in a study of CD8+ T cells in alopecia areata. RNA was extracted and reverse transcribed into cDNA as the sequencing template. Sequenced by immunoSEQ multiplex PCR; TCRdb stores in-frame clones only, minus some. The sample lists 150,000 to 200,000 clones, around 60% occurring once. The starting material was CD4+ T cells sorted from blood, obtained at week 0. The receptors stem from a human donor with alopecia areata.

The CDR3 DNA follows: TGTGCCAGCAGCCCTAGCGGGGGGCAATCCTACGAGCAGTACTTC. It is translated as CASSPSGGQSYEQYF. This chain links TRBV7-3 with TRBJ2-7; 11 nucleotides match TRBD2. Per germline, CDR1 SGHTA and CDR2 FQGTGA. The CDR3 is made up of 15 amino acids. With 5 bases clipped from V and 1 base from J, the junction kept 4 bases outside the gene matches.

This sequence joins TRBV7-3 and TRBJ2-1; no clear D gene. Trimming removed 5 bases at V and 6 bases at J, with 14 bases between. The CDR3 has 14 amino acids. CDR1 SGHTA and CDR2 FQGTGA come from the germline V gene. The CDR3 DNA reads TGTGCCAGCAGCCCTCATTCTGGGTTCAATGAGCAGTTCTTC. This translates into CASSPHSGFNEQFF. The full variable domain, completed using reference TRBV7-3 and TRBJ2-1, is GAGVSQTPSNKVTEKGKYVELRCDPISGHTALYWYRQSLGQGPEFLIYFQGTGAADDSGLPNDRFFAVRPEGSVSTLKIQRTERGDSAVYLCASSPHSGFNEQFFGPGTRLTVL.

This chain links TRBV2 with TRBJ2-2; D is uncertain. The length of the CDR3 is 11 residues. V was pared by 4 bases and J by 11 bases, with 8 bases between. CDR1 and CDR2 (germline): SNHLY, FYNNEI. In DNA, the CDR3 is TGTGCCAGCAGTGTAGGGTCAGAGCTGTTTTTT. It yields the protein CASSVGSELFF.

The J gene is TRBJ2-3, the V gene TRBV29-1; TRBD2 matches 7 bases. Germline values: CDR1 SQVTM, CDR2 ANQGSEA. This CDR3 has 13 amino acids. The V segment lost 6 bases and the J segment 0 bases; nucleotides outside the gene matches: 3. The CDR3 DNA is TGCAGCGTGGCGGGGGTTAGCACAGATACGCAGTATTTT. Residues: CSVAGVSTDTQYF.

V gene TRBV5-1 combines with J gene TRBJ1-5; D is possibly TRBD1 (6 bases). Trimming cost V 4 bases and J 7 bases, with 15 bases left between them. The CDR3 is 14 residues long. In germline, CDR1 is SGHRS, CDR2 YFSETQ. The CDR3 spells CASSQSGADQPQHF. The CDR3 bases are TGCGCCAGCAGCCAGTCAGGGGCGGACCAGCCCCAGCATTTT.

This chain uses TRBV4-2 with TRBJ2-1, with D maybe TRBD2 (5 bases). CDR1 and CDR2 from the germline V gene are LGHNA and YNFKEQ. V lost 0 bases, J lost 8 bases, and 8 bases lay in between. This CDR3 is built from 13 residues. Written as DNA, the CDR3 is TGTGCCAGCAGCCAAGATCTGGGAGATGAGCAGTTCTTC. Encoded protein: CASSQDLGDEQFF.

The genes are TRBV7-9 and TRBJ2-7; D remains ambiguous. The CDR3 sequence is 11 residues long. Between the trimmed V and J ends, which lost 5 bases and 5 bases, there was a span of 7 bases. Germline CDR1 SEHNR, CDR2 FQNEAQ (reference sequence). The CDR3 reads CASSIYDEQYF. CDR3 coding DNA: TGTGCCAGCAGCATATACGACGAGCAGTACTTC.

The chain employs TRBV4-1 and TRBJ1-4; D is uncertain. The germline V gene has CDR1 MGHRA and CDR2 YSYEKL. This CDR3 is 13 amino acids long. V gave up 2 bases and J gave up 8 bases, with 9 bases separating them. CDR3 DNA sequence: TGCGCCAGCAGCCAACTGTACGGGGAAAAACTGTTTTTT. Translation gives CASSQLYGEKLFF.

The table lists this clone with a few counts. This chain uses TRBV2 with TRBJ2-2; TRBD1 aligns across 9 bases. The CDR3 runs 15 residues. Germline lookup yields CDR1 SNHLY and CDR2 FYNNEI. The V and J ends lost 8 bases and 1 base, in that order; junction bases with no gene match: 5. CDR3 sequence: CASVWGQGNTGELFF. The CDR3 DNA is TGTGCCAGCGTTTGGGGACAGGGGAACACCGGGGAGCTGTTTTTT. Based on the CDR3 plus reference TRBV2 and TRBJ2-2, the full variable domain is EPEVTQTPSHQVTQMGQEVILRCVPISNHLYFYWYRQILGQKVEFLVSFYNNEISEKSEIFDDQFSVERPDGSNFTLKIRSTKLEDSAMYFCASVWGQGNTGELFFGEGSRLTVL.

The chain couples TRBV29-1 to TRBJ2-5, with TRBD1 identical over 7 bases. With V trimmed by 8 bases and J by 4 bases, 7 bases remained unmatched. The CDR3 runs to 12 residues. Per the germline V gene, CDR1 is SQVTM and CDR2 is ANQGSEA. The CDR3 sequence: CSFSTGPETQYF. The CDR3 nucleotides are TGCAGCTTCTCGACAGGGCCAGAGACCCAGTACTTC.

The J gene is TRBJ1-4, the V gene TRBV29-1; TRBD1 might be the D (5 bases). The CDR3 length is 12 residues. The V end lost 5 bases, the J end lost 5 bases, and 9 bases lay between the germline ends. Germline loops: CDR1 SQVTM, CDR2 ANQGSEA. CDR3 amino acids: CSVIRGNEKLFF. CDR3 nucleotides: TGCAGCGTTATCCGGGGGAATGAAAAACTGTTTTTT.

J is TRBJ2-3 and V is TRBV6-5; D gene ambiguous. Per the germline V gene, CDR1 is MNHEY and CDR2 is SVGAGI. CDR3 length: 13 residues. Trimming took off 6 bases at V and 7 bases at J, with 14 bases between the two ends. The CDR3 region is CASRSSSRNTQYF. The CDR3 coding sequence is TGTGCCAGCAGGTCCTCTTCGCGGAATACGCAGTATTTT.

The chain is built from TRBV30 and TRBJ2-1, with 12 positions matching TRBD1. The V gene end was trimmed by 2 bases and the J gene end by 4 bases; junction bases not matched to a gene: 3. The CDR3 is made up of 15 amino acids. CDR1 is GTSNPN, CDR2 SVGIG, per germline (reference sequence). CDR3 DNA: TGTGCCTGGAGTAGGGACAGGGGGCCTTACAATGAGCAGTTCTTC. This codes for CAWSRDRGPYNEQFF.

The rearrangement uses TRBV2 and TRBJ2-7; unclear D gene. Per germline, CDR1 SNHLY and CDR2 FYNNEI. Trimming took 4 bases from V and 1 from J, leaving 2 bases between them. The CDR3 contains 11 residues. The CDR3 is CASSGSYEQYF. CDR3 coding DNA: TGTGCCAGCAGTGGATCCTACGAGCAGTACTTC. Complete variable domain (other parts from reference TRBV2 and TRBJ2-7): EPEVTQTPSHQVTQMGQEVILRCVPISNHLYFYWYRQILGQKVEFLVSFYNNEISEKSEIFDDQFSVERPDGSNFTLKIRSTKLEDSAMYFCASSGSYEQYFGPGTRLTVT.

This clone has only one observation. The chain links TRBV6-1 to TRBJ1-2; a weak D match, TRBD1 (5 bases). V was shortened by 1 base and J by 5 bases, with 8 bases between the two germline ends. This CDR3 is 13 amino acids long. Germline values: CDR1 MNHNS, CDR2 SASEGT. CDR3: CASSEEGRYGYTF. CDR3 sequence (DNA): TGTGCCAGCAGTGAAGAGGGGAGATATGGCTACACCTTC.

The J gene is TRBJ1-5, the V gene TRBV19; possibly TRBD1 for D (6 bases). Trimming took 0 bases from V and 1 from J, leaving 7 bases between them. This CDR3 has 15 residues. From germline, CDR1 is LNHDA and CDR2 SQIVND (reference sequence). The CDR3 nucleotides read TGTGCCAGTAGTATAGAGGGGGCAAGCAATCAGCCCCAGCATTTT. Amino acid sequence: CASSIEGASNQPQHF.

The chain joins TRBV7-2 to TRBJ2-5; D may be TRBD1 (5 bases). The V and J ends lost 3 bases and 3 bases respectively, with 14 bases between them. This CDR3 has 15 amino acids. The V gene's germline CDR1 is SGHTA and CDR2 FQGNSA. The CDR3 nucleotides are TGTGCCAGCAGCTTTCAGGGTGGCTCTGAAGAGACCCAGTACTTC. It codes for CASSFQGGSEETQYF.

The V and J genes are TRBV10-3 and TRBJ2-5, with 7 bases that match TRBD2. CDR1 is ENHRY and CDR2 is SYGVKD in the germline V gene. This CDR3 region has 14 residues. Trimming took 4 bases from V and 0 from J; bases not matched to a gene: 2. The CDR3 loop is CAISAAGYQETQYF. For the CDR3, the DNA is TGTGCCATCAGTGCAGCGGGGTACCAAGAGACCCAGTACTTC.

This clone showed up just a few times. The gene calls are TRBV5-1 and TRBJ1-4; D unresolved. Trimming left V 4 bases short and J 4 bases short, with 11 bases between. CDR1 SGHRS and CDR2 YFSETQ come from the germline V gene. This CDR3 is built from 14 residues. The CDR3 bases are TGCGCCAGCAGCCCACGGACGGTTAATGAAAAACTGTTTTTT. Its translation: CASSPRTVNEKLFF.

This sequence joins TRBV4-1 and TRBJ1-1, with TRBD1 as a possible D gene (5 bases). In germline, CDR1 is MGHRA, CDR2 YSYEKL. Trimming took 3 bases from V and 2 from J, leaving 7 bases between them. This CDR3 region has 13 residues. In DNA form, the CDR3 reads TGCGCCAGCAGCCACAGGGTTAACACTGAAGCTTTCTTT. Translation gives CASSHRVNTEAFF.

The genes are TRBV30 and TRBJ2-2; D remains unclear. The CDR3 is 16 residues long. CDR1 is GTSNPN and CDR2 is SVGIG in the germline V gene (reference sequence). V was trimmed by 3 bases and J by 7 bases, leaving 21 bases between them. The CDR3, as DNA: TGTGCCTGGAGCGTGTTATTCGCAGGAAGGAACGGGGAGCTGTTTTTT. Amino acid sequence: CAWSVLFAGRNGELFF.

This clone was counted only a few times. The chain couples TRBV4-1 to TRBJ2-7; 8 nucleotides align to TRBD2. The length of the CDR3 is 20 residues. In germline, CDR1 is MGHRA, CDR2 YSYEKL. V trimming: 4 bases; J trimming: 0 bases; junction bases outside the gene matches: 20. The DNA for the CDR3 is TGCGCCAGCAGCCGCTCCTCCCCAACTAGCGGAGGTGCGAACTCCTACGAGCAGTACTTC. The encoded protein is CASSRSSPTSGGANSYEQYF.

The chain couples TRBV2 to TRBJ2-3; D may be TRBD1 (6 bases). The CDR3 spans 15 residues. Germline V CDR1 and CDR2: SNHLY, FYNNEI. The V end was cut by 6 bases, the J end by 3 bases, with 16 bases between. The CDR3 loop is CASSVNDRYTDTQYF. The DNA of the CDR3 is TGTGCCAGCAGCGTTAATGACAGGTATACAGATACGCAGTATTTT.

The chain is built from TRBV9 and TRBJ2-1, with a tentative D call TRBD2 (5 bases). Trimming removed 0 bases at V and 16 bases at J, with 17 bases between. Germline-derived CDR1 and CDR2 are SGDLS and YYNGEE. CDR3 length: 13 residues. Here the CDR3 reads CASSVDATRRLFF. CDR3 sequence (DNA): TGTGCCAGCAGCGTAGACGCCACGAGGCGACTATTCTTC.